The rows below give T cell receptor beta chains drawn from one sample of a study of Tregs in tolerant kidney transplant recipients. TCRdb keeps only in-frame clones here, not all; method: immunoSEQ multiplex PCR. The sample lists tens of thousands of clones, approximately 87% occurring once. The sample was CD4+ T cells from blood (PBMCs), taken 6 months after the transplant. The source of these receptors is a human patient who received a combined kidney and bone marrow transplant. Some of the T cells may derive from the graft donor. The CDR3 runs from the conserved cysteine through the conserved F or W. The order of the fields is clone size, J gene, D gene, V gene, CDR3 protein, CDR3 DNA. The D gene is left open where the match is weak. A row's size may be missing; if present it is once, few, many or a size class.

. TRBJ1-5 . TRBV7-2 CASSLARSQPQHF TGTGCCAGCAGCTTAGCGAGGAGTCAGCCCCAGCATTTT
once TRBJ2-7 . TRBV5-1 CASRAFEASYEQYF TGCGCCAGCAGAGCGTTCGAGGCTTCCTACGAGCAGTACTTC
. TRBJ1-5 TRBD1 TRBV11-2 CASSLDRGGTANQPQHF TGTGCCAGCAGCTTAGATCGTGGCGGGACAGCAAATCAGCCCCAGCATTTT
few TRBJ1-3 . TRBV10-3 CAISEMGGAAGNTIYF TGTGCCATCAGTGAGATGGGGGGGGCGGCTGGAAACACCATATATTTT
. TRBJ2-7 TRBD1 TRBV19 CARATGNPYEQYF TGTGCCAGGGCGACAGGGAATCCCTACGAGCAGTACTTC
. TRBJ1-5 TRBD1 TRBV10-2 CASRGQGHQPQHF TGCGCCAGCAGGGGACAGGGTCATCAGCCCCAGCATTTT
. TRBJ1-5 . TRBV18 CASSLGQLNQPQHF TGTGCCAGCTCACTCGGACAGCTGAATCAGCCCCAGCATTTT
. TRBJ1-2 . TRBV10-3 CAISEGGDGYTF TGTGCCATCAGTGAGGGAGGCGATGGCTACACCTTC
. TRBJ2-7 . TRBV4-2 CASSQAHGGDYEQYF TGTGCCAGCAGCCAAGCCCACGGGGGTGACTACGAGCAGTACTTC
. TRBJ1-6 . TRBV5-1 CASSLGAASSPLHF TGCGCCAGCAGCTTGGGGGCAGCCAGTTCACCCCTCCACTTT
. TRBJ1-3 TRBD1 TRBV30 CAWMGPFTGVYGNTIYF TGTGCCTGGATGGGGCCCTTCACAGGGGTGTACGGAAACACCATATATTTT
. TRBJ2-2 . TRBV5-1 CASSPSGGFDTGELFF TGCGCCAGCAGCCCTTCCGGGGGTTTCGACACCGGGGAGCTGTTTTTT
. TRBJ1-2 . TRBV9 CASSASFTGPYGYTF TGTGCCAGCAGCGCATCATTTACAGGCCCCTATGGCTACACCTTC
few TRBJ2-3 . TRBV5-1 CASSVQRALDTQYF TGCGCCAGCAGCGTACAGCGGGCCCTCGATACGCAGTATTTT
. TRBJ2-2 . TRBV7-3 CASSSDGGTGELFF TGTGCCAGCAGCTCCGACGGGGGTACCGGGGAGCTGTTTTTT
few TRBJ2-7 . TRBV7-8 CASSLANLPFGSAEQYF TGTGCCAGCAGCTTAGCGAATTTGCCTTTTGGATCAGCGGAGCAGTACTTC
. TRBJ1-5 TRBD1 TRBV4-1 CASSQGTGGVRGGQPQHF TGCGCCAGCAGCCAAGGGACAGGGGGCGTAAGGGGGGGTCAGCCCCAGCATTTT
. TRBJ2-3 TRBD2 TRBV29-1 CSVVPEREPDTQYF TGCAGCGTTGTCCCCGAGCGGGAGCCAGATACGCAGTATTTT
. TRBJ2-5 . TRBV29-1 CSVEPGQETQYF TGCAGCGTTGAGCCCGGGCAAGAGACCCAGTACTTC
. TRBJ2-5 TRBD2 TRBV7-2 CASSLVASGEETQYF TGTGCCAGCAGCTTAGTGGCTAGCGGAGAAGAGACCCAGTACTTC
. TRBJ2-7 TRBD1 TRBV18 CASSPGTGLSYEQYF TGTGCCAGCTCACCTGGGACAGGTCTGTCCTACGAGCAGTACTTC
. TRBJ2-2 . TRBV29-1 CSVSGGPGELFF TGCAGCGTTTCGGGGGGCCCCGGGGAGCTGTTTTTT
. TRBJ2-1 TRBD2 TRBV30 CAWTVSGTSAYNEQFF TGTGCCTGGACTGTCTCCGGGACTAGCGCCTACAATGAGCAGTTCTTC
. TRBJ2-3 . TRBV11-3 CASSNLETDTQYF TGTGCCAGCAGCAACCTAGAGACAGATACGCAGTATTTT
. TRBJ1-2 TRBD1 TRBV19 CASSNPGQSSGYTF TGTGCCAGTAGTAATCCGGGACAGAGTTCTGGCTACACCTTC
. TRBJ2-3 . TRBV10-3 CAIRGRSADTQYF TGTGCCATCAGAGGGAGGTCAGCAGATACGCAGTATTTT
few TRBJ1-1 . TRBV7-8 CASSLHGREAFF TGTGCCAGCAGCTTACACGGCAGGGAAGCTTTCTTT
. TRBJ2-5 TRBD2 TRBV5-8 CASRPGTSGRGWETQYF TGTGCCAGCAGACCTGGGACTAGCGGGAGAGGTTGGGAGACCCAGTACTTC
. TRBJ2-3 TRBD2 TRBV11-3 CASSLYTSGTTDTQYF TGTGCCAGCAGCTTATACACTAGCGGAACCACAGATACGCAGTATTTT
. TRBJ2-1 TRBD2 TRBV30 CAWSLGLAGAYEQFF TGTGCCTGGAGTTTGGGACTAGCGGGGGCGTATGAGCAGTTCTTC
. TRBJ2-7 TRBD2 TRBV6-5 CASSRTSGRWSYF TGTGCCAGCAGCCGGACTAGCGGGAGGTGGTCGTACTTC
. TRBJ1-2 TRBD1 TRBV6-1 CASSARDSSGHSPYGYTF TGTGCCAGCAGTGCCCGGGACAGCTCTGGTCACAGTCCCTATGGCTACACCTTC
. TRBJ1-1 TRBD1 TRBV5-1 CASSSQGLHTEAFF TGCGCCAGCAGCTCACAGGGGCTCCACACTGAAGCTTTCTTT
. TRBJ1-2 . TRBV5-1 CASSLSDSPYGYTF TGCGCCAGCAGCTTGTCGGACAGCCCCTATGGCTACACCTTC
. TRBJ2-5 TRBD1 TRBV5-6 CASSQQGAEETQYF TGTGCCAGCAGCCAGCAGGGGGCCGAAGAGACCCAGTACTTC
. TRBJ2-1 TRBD2 TRBV4-1 CASSQSGLAADEQFF TGCGCCAGCAGCCAATCCGGACTAGCGGCGGATGAGCAGTTCTTC
once TRBJ2-3 TRBD2 TRBV18 CASSGTTGTSGKSTDTQYF TGTGCCAGCTCGGGAACGACAGGGACTAGCGGCAAGAGCACAGATACGCAGTATTTT
. TRBJ2-7 TRBD2 TRBV6-4 CASSDRGQPTSSGRVFSYEQYF TGTGCCAGCAGTGACCGGGGACAGCCTACTTCTAGCGGGAGAGTATTCTCCTACGAGCAGTACTTC
. TRBJ1-6 . TRBV28 CASSLPGLSPLHF TGTGCCAGCAGTTTGCCAGGGTTGTCACCCCTCCACTTT
once TRBJ2-3 . TRBV9 CASSVEGYRGDTQYF TGTGCCAGCAGCGTAGAGGGCTACCGGGGGGATACGCAGTATTTT
. TRBJ2-5 TRBD2 TRBV4-1 CASSQGGRGETQYF TGCGCCAGCAGCCAAGGAGGGAGGGGAGAGACCCAGTACTTC
. TRBJ2-6 . TRBV5-4 CASSLRGTGANVLTF TGTGCCAGCAGCTTGCGGGGAACAGGGGCCAACGTCCTGACTTTC
. TRBJ2-7 . TRBV30 CAWSRGGSSYEQYF TGTGCCTGGAGCAGGGGTGGTAGCTCCTACGAGCAGTACTTC
. TRBJ2-5 . TRBV28 CASSSADRETQYF TGTGCCAGCAGTTCGGCGGACAGAGAGACCCAGTACTTC
. TRBJ2-2 TRBD1 TRBV30 CAWIGTVNTGELFF TGTGCCTGGATAGGGACAGTGAACACCGGGGAGCTGTTTTTT
once TRBJ1-5 TRBD1 TRBV7-9 CAGVRTGTRPQHF TGTGCCGGGGTTCGGACAGGGACTCGGCCCCAGCATTTT
. TRBJ2-7 TRBD1 TRBV7-3 CASSLDPTGGGYEQYF TGTGCCAGCAGCTTAGACCCGACAGGGGGGGGCTACGAGCAGTACTTC
. TRBJ1-2 . TRBV11-3 CASSLDLKRNYGYTF TGTGCCAGCAGCTTAGATCTGAAGAGGAACTATGGCTACACCTTC
. TRBJ1-1 . TRBV5-1 CASSLFGGTPNTEAFF TGCGCCAGCAGCCTATTCGGCGGGACCCCGAACACTGAAGCTTTCTTT
. TRBJ2-7 . TRBV6-6 CASSYPDKTYEQYF TGTGCCAGCAGTTACCCGGACAAGACTTACGAGCAGTACTTC
. TRBJ2-1 . TRBV6-1 CASSLQGGEQFF TGTGCCAGCAGTCTACAGGGTGGTGAGCAGTTCTTC
. TRBJ2-3 TRBD2 TRBV9 CASSVGLAGVGPTDTQYF TGTGCCAGCAGCGTAGGACTAGCGGGAGTGGGACCCACAGATACGCAGTATTTT
. TRBJ2-7 . TRBV19 CASSIVADSYEQYF TGTGCCAGTAGTATAGTGGCAGACTCCTACGAGCAGTACTTC
. TRBJ1-5 . TRBV27 CASSPGYNQPQHF TGTGCCAGCAGCCCGGGATACAATCAGCCCCAGCATTTT
. TRBJ2-5 . TRBV5-1 CASSLAYANRETQYF TGCGCCAGCAGCTTGGCTTACGCCAACCGGGAGACCCAGTACTTC